This T cell receptor (beta chain) was recovered during a study of blood T cell repertoires in COVID-19. Study-wide background: The origin of the acute and convalescent COVID-19 samples was the United States, Italy and Spain.

V lost 3 bases and J 8 bases, leaving 17 bases between the germline ends. This CDR3 has 15 amino acids. Germline CDR1 is SGHRS and CDR2 is YFSETQ. Assay used: immunoSEQ multiplex PCR; TCRdb lists only in-frame clones, some missing. The top ten hold roughly 30% of the sample, which has roughly 85,000 clones, roughly 88% seen once. Input material: peripheral blood. The receptor's source is a middle-aged man with active or convalescent COVID-19. The chain combines TRBV5-1 with TRBJ1-4, with D possibly TRBD1 on 5 matching bases. The DNA for the CDR3 is TGCGCCAGCAGCTGGACGGGGGGATCGGAGGAAAAACTGTTTTTT. Amino acids: CASSWTGGSEEKLFF.